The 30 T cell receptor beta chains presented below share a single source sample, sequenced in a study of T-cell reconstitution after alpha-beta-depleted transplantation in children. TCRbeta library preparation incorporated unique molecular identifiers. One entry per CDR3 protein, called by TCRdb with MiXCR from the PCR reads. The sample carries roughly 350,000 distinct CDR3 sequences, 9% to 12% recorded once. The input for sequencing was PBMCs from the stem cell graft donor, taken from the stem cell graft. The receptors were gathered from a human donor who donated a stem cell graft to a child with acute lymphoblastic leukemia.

DNA of the CDR3: TGTGCCAGCAGGCCAGACCACCCTCGTGGCGAGCAGTACTTC. This encodes CASRPDHPRGEQYF. V is TRBV12-3 or TRBV12-4 and J is TRBJ2-7; D ambiguous. V dropped 6 bases and J dropped 6 bases, with 18 bases sitting between them. This CDR3 has 14 amino acids.

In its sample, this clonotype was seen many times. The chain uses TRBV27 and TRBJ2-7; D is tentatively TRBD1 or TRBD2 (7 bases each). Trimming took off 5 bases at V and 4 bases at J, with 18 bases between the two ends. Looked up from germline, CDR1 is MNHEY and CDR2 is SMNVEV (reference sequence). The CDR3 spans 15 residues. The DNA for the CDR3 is TGTGCCAGCAGTACGTGGGAGGGGGCGAAGTACGAGCAGTACTTC. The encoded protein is CASSTWEGAKYEQYF.

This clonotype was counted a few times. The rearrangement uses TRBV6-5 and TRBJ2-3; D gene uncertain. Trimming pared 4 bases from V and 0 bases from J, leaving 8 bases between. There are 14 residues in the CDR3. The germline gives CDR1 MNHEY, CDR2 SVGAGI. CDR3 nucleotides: TGTGCCAGCAGTTCAAGACCTAGCACAGATACGCAGTATTTT. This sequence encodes CASSSRPSTDTQYF.

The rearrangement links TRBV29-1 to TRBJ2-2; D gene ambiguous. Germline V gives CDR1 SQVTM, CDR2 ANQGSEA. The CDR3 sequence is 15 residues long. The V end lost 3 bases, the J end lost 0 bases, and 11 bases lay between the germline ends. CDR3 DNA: TGCAGCGTTGATCGCGGTGGGACGAACACCGGGGAGCTGTTTTTT. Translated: CSVDRGGTNTGELFF.

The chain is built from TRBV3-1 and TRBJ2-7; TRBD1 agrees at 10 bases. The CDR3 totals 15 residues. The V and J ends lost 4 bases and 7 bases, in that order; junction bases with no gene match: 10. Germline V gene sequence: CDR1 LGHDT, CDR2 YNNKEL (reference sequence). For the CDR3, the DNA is TGTGCCAGCAGCCCTGCGGGACAGGGGTTGGGTGAGCAGTACTTC. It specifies CASSPAGQGLGEQYF.

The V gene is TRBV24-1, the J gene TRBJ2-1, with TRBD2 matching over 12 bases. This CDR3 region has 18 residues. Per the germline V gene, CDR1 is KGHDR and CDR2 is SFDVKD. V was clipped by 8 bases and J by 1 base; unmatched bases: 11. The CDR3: CATNLAGLAGISYNEQFF. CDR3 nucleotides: TGTGCCACCAACTTGGCGGGACTAGCGGGTATTTCCTACAATGAGCAGTTCTTC.

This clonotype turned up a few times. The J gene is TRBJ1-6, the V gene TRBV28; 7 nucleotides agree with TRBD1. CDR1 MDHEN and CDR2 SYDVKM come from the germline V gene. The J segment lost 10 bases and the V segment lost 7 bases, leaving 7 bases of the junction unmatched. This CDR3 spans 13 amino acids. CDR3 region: CASKQGENSPLHF. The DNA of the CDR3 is TGTGCCAGCAAGCAGGGGGAGAACTCACCCCTCCACTTT. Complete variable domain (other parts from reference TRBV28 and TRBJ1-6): DVKVTQSSRYLVKRTGEKVFLECVQDMDHENMFWYRQDPGLGLRLIYFSYDVKMKEKGDIPEGYSVSREKKERFSLILESASTNQTSMYLCASKQGENSPLHFGNGTRLTVT.

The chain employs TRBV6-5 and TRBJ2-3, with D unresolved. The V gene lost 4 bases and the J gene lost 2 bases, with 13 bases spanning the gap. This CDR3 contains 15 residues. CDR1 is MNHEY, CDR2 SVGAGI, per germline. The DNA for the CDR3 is TGTGCCAGCAGTTTACGCATCGGGTCCACAGATACGCAGTATTTT. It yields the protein CASSLRIGSTDTQYF.

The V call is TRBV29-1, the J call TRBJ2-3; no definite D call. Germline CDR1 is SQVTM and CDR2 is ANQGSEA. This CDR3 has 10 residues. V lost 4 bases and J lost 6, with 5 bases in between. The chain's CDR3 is CSVVADTQYF. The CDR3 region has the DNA TGCAGCGTTGTTGCTGATACGCAGTATTTT.

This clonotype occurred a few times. This chain's CDR3 is CASSPGTAEQFF. CDR3 in DNA: TGTGCCAGCAGCCCTGGAACGGCTGAGCAGTTCTTC. The gene calls are TRBV5-6 and TRBJ2-1; D uncertain. With 4 bases removed from V and 9 bases from J, the gap between germline ends came to 11 bases. This CDR3 is 12 amino acids long. Germline V gene sequence: CDR1 SGHDT, CDR2 YYEEEE.

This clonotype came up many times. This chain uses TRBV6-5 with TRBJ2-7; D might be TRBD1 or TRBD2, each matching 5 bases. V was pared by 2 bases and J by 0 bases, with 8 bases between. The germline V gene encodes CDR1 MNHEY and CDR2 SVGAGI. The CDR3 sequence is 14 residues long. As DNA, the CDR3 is TGTGCCAGCAGTTACGGGGGACCCTCCTACGAGCAGTACTTC. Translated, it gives CASSYGGPSYEQYF.

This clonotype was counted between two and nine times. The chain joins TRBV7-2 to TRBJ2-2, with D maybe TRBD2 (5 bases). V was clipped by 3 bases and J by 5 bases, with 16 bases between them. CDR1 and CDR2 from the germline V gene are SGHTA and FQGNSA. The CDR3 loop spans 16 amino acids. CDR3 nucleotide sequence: TGTGCCAGCAGCTTTAGGAGGATCACGGTGACCGGGGAGCTGTTTTTT. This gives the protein CASSFRRITVTGELFF. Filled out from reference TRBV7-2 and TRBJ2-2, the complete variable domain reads GAGVSQSPSNKVTEKGKDVELRCDPISGHTALYWYRQSLGQGLEFLIYFQGNSAPDKSGLPSDRFSAERTGGSVSTLTIQRTQQEDSAVYLCASSFRRITVTGELFFGEGSRLTVL.

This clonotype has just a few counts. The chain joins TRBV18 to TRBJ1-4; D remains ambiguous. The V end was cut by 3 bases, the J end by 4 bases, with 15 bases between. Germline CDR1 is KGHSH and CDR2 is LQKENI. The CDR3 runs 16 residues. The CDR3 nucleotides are TGTGCCAGCTCACCCCTCCCTGGAGATCTTAATGAAAAACTGTTTTTT. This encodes CASSPLPGDLNEKLFF.

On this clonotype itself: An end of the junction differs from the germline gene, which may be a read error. The CDR3 region is CACSLAAGLAGGLDTQYF. The CDR3 bases are TGTGCCTGCAGTTTAGCGGCGGGACTAGCGGGGGGTCTAGATACGCAGTATTTT. The chain uses TRBV12-3 or TRBV12-4 and TRBJ2-3; 15 nucleotides align to TRBD2. The CDR3 has 18 amino acids.

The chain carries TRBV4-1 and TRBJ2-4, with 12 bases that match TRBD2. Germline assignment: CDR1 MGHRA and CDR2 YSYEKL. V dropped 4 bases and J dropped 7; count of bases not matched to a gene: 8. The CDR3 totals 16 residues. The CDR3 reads CASSPRLAGGRNIQYF. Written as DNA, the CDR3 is TGCGCCAGCAGCCCAAGGCTAGCGGGAGGGCGGAACATTCAGTACTTC.

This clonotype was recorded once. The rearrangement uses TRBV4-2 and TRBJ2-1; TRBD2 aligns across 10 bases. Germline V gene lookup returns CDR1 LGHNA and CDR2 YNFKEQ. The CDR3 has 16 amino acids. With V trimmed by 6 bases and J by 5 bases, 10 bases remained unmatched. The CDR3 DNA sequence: TGTGCCAGCAGTCGCGCTCGGACTAGCGGAAACAATGAGCAGTTCTTC. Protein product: CASSRARTSGNNEQFF.

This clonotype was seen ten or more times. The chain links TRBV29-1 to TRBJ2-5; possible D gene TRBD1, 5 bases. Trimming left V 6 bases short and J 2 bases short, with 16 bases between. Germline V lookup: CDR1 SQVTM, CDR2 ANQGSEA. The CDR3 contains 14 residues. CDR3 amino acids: CSVSSRVSQETQYF. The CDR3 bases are TGCAGCGTCAGCTCCAGGGTTTCTCAAGAGACCCAGTACTTC.

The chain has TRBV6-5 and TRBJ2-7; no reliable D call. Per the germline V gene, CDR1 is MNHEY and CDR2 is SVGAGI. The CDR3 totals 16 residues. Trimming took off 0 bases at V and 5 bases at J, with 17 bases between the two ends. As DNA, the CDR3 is TGTGCCAGCAGTTACTCGAAGCCCCGCTCAAGCCACGAGCAGTACTTC. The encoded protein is CASSYSKPRSSHEQYF.

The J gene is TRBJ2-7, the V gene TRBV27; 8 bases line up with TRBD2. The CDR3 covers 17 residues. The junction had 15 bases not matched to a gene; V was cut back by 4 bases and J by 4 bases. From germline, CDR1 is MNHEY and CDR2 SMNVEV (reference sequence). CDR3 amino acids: CASSSPPGAGVGYEQYF. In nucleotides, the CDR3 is TGTGCCAGCAGTTCGCCCCCTGGAGCGGGAGTTGGTTACGAGCAGTACTTC.

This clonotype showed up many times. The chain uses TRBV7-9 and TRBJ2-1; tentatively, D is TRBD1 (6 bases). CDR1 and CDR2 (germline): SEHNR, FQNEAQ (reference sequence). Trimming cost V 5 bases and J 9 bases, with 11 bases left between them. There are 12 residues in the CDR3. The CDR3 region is CASSILGGEQFF. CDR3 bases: TGTGCCAGCAGCATCCTAGGGGGTGAGCAGTTCTTC.

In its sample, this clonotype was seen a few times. CDR3 amino acids: CSAMGGVWGEENEQFF. The CDR3 DNA reads as TGCAGTGCTATGGGCGGGGTCTGGGGAGAGGAAAATGAGCAGTTCTTC. The V and J genes are TRBV20-1 and TRBJ2-1; a weak D match, TRBD2 (6 bases). Germline V CDR1 and CDR2: DFQATT, SNEGSKA (reference sequence). Trimming shortened V by 4 bases and J by 7 bases, and 23 bases separated the two germline ends. This CDR3 region has 16 residues.

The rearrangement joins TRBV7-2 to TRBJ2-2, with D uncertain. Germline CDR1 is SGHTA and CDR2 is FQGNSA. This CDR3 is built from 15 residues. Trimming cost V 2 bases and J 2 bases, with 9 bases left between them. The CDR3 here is CASSLSPTNTGELFF. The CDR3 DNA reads TGTGCCAGCAGCTTATCGCCAACCAACACCGGGGAGCTGTTTTTT.

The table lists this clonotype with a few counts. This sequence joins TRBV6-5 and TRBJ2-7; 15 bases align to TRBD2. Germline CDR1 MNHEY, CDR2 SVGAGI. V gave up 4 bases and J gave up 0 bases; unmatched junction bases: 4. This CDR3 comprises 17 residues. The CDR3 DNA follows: TGTGCCAGCAGTTCGGGACTAGCGGGAGGTAGCTCCTACGAGCAGTACTTC. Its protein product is CASSSGLAGGSSYEQYF.

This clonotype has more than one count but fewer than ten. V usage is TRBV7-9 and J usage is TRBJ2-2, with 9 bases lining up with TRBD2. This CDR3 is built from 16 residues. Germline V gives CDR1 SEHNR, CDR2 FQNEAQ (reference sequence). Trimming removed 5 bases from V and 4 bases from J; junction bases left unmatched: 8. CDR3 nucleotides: TGTGCCAGCAGCCCGTATAGCGGGAGTGGCACCGGGGAGCTGTTTTTT. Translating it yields CASSPYSGSGTGELFF.

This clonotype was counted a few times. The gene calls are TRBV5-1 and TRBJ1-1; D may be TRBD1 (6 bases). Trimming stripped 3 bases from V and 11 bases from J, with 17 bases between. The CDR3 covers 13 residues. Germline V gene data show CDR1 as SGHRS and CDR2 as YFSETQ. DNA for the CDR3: TGCGCCAGCAGCTCGTCACAGGGATTGGGCGCTTTCTTT. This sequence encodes CASSSSQGLGAFF.

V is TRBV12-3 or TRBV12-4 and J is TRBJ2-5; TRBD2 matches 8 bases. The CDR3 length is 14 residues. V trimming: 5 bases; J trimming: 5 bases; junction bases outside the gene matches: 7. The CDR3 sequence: CASSPRGAVETQYF. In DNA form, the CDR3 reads TGTGCCAGCAGTCCGCGGGGGGCGGTGGAGACCCAGTACTTC.

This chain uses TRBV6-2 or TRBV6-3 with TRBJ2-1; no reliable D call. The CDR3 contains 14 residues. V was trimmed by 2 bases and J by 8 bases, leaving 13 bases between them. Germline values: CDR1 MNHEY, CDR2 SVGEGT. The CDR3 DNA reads TGTGCCAGCAGTTACGGCCAGGCCGGCGATGAGCAGTTCTTC. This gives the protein CASSYGQAGDEQFF.

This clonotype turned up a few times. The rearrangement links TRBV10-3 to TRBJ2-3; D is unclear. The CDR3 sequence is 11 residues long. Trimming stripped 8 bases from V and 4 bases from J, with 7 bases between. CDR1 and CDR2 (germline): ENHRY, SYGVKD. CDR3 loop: CAIPGADTQYF. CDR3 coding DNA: TGTGCCATCCCTGGAGCAGATACGCAGTATTTT.

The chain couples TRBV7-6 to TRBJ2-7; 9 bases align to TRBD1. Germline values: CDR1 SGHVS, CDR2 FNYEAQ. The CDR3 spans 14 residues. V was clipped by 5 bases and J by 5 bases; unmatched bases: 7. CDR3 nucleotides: TGTGCCAGCAGCCCGGACAGGGGTCATGACGAGCAGTACTTC. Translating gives CASSPDRGHDEQYF.

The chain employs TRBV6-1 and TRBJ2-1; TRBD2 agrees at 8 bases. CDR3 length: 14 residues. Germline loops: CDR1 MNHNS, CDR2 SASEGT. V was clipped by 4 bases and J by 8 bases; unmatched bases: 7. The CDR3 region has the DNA TGTGCCAGCAGTGGGACTAGCCGAAGGGATGAGCAGTTCTTC. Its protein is CASSGTSRRDEQFF.